This T cell receptor beta chain was observed in a study of T-cell memory formation after mild COVID-19 (dated by TCRdb to the early 2020s). General notes on the study: TCR sequence clusters from the two donors were largely donor specific. T-cell clones expanding and contracting after mild COVID-19 in two donors were tracked by longitudinal TCRalpha and TCRbeta repertoire sequencing. The cohort comprised two young, previously healthy adult volunteers, one female and one male. Overall study results and their limits: From day 15 to 85, contracting clones showed balanced CD4/CD8 phenotypes, whereas a second wave of clones that expanded from day 15 to 37 leaned towards CD4+. The study covered only two mild cases, and larger cohorts including severe cases with pre-infection samples were considered necessary. Some responding clones were detected in pre-infection memory, which suggested that pre-existing cross-reactive memory T cells had joined the SARS-CoV-2 response. Whether the second-wave clones peaking on day 37 were SARS-CoV-2 specific was not confirmed. Contracting CD4+ clones were found mainly in CM and EM memory subsets, while CD8+ clones were enriched in EMRA.

CDR1 and CDR2, looked up from the germline V gene, are SGHRS and YFSETQ. The CDR3 contains 13 residues, cysteine and phenylalanine counted. Of the read, only the CDR3 DNA is kept; its 39 bases are in frame from base 1. The junction carries 12 bases between V and J, which are trimmed by 1 base and 7 bases respectively. The instrument given in TCRdb is Illumina NovaSeq 6000. TCRalpha and TCRbeta cDNA libraries were built by 5'RACE with constant-segment primers, adding sample barcodes and unique molecular identifiers. RNA was extracted from every sample with Trizol reagent. The libraries were amplified in two PCR steps, and the second step added a second sample barcode and Illumina TruSeq adapters. Sequencing of the libraries was done on an Illumina NovaSeq, producing 2 x 150 bp paired-end reads. The original pipeline was this. Reads were demultiplexed and collapsed into UMI-guided consensus sequences with migec v1.2.7. Using mixcr v2.1.11, the UMI consensuses were aligned to TRA and TRB V and J templates and assembled into clonotypes. Expanded or contracted clonotypes were those called significant by both edgeR and NoisET, with noise models trained on biological replicates. For edgeR calls, the cutoffs were a false discovery rate-adjusted p below 0.01 and a log2 fold-change threshold of 1. As an exploratory analysis of dynamics, max-normalized trajectories of the 1000 most abundant clonotypes were examined with PCA combined with hierarchical clustering. The CD4 or CD8 phenotype of responding clones was assigned using the separately sequenced CD4+ and CD8+ repertoires. The public sequencing data were trimmed at Q25 with fastp and processed into clonotypes with MiXCR by TCRdb, which kept only in-frame beta chains. Every CDR3 protein is listed once, alongside the most common genes and DNA of its rows. TCRdb, not the authors, supplied the V and J calls. This sample is represented by approximately 430,000 distinct CDR3 sequences; about 25% of them were singletons. Jointly, the top ten make up over 10% of the sample.

Ficoll-Paque density gradient centrifugation was the method used to isolate PBMCs. Regarding this clonotype: The clone's antigen remains unknown. No much larger clonotype is one base removed from it; base qualities were not supplied.

This chain joins TRBV5-1 to TRBJ2-7; the D region possibly corresponds to TRBD2 (5 bases align). Source material: PBMCs or a T cell subset sorted from them (not recorded which). This receptor was taken from an adult woman who had mild COVID-19 (a few samples of this study predate the infection). The sample titles of this study are shuffled in the database, so cell type and time point are left out; the donor was told from shared clones. The sequence in DNA is TGCGCCAGCAGCTTGATTCTAGCCGGGGAGCAGTACTTC. Its translation reads: CASSLILAGEQYF.